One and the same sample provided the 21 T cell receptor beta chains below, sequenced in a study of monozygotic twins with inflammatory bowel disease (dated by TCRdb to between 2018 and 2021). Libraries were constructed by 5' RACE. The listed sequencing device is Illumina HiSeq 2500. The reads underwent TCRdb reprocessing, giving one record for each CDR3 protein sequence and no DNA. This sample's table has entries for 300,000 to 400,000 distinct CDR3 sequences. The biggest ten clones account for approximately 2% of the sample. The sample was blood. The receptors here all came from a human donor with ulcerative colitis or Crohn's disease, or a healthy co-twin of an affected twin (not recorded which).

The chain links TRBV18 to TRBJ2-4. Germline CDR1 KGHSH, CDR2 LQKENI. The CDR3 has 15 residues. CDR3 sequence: CASSPPSEAKNIQYF.

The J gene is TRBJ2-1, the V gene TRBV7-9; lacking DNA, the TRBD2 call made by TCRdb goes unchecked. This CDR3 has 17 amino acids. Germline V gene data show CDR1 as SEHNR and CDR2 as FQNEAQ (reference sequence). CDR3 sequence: CASSLEAGEALYNEQFF.

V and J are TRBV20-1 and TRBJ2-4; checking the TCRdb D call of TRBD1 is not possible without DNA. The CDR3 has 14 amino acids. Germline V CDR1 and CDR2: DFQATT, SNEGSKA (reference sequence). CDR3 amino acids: CSASGQDAKNIQYF.

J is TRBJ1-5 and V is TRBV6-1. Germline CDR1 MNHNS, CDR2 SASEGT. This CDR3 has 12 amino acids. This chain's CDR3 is CASIDSNRPQHF.

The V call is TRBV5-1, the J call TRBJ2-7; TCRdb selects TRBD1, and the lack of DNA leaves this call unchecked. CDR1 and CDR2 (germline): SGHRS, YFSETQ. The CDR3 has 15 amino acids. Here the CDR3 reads CASSATAGDFYEQYF.

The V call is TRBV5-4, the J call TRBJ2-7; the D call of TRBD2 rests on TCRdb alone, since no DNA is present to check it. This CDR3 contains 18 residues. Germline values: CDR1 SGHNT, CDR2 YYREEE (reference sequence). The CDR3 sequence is CASSFGTGGWPGPYEQYF.

Here the CDR3 reads CASSITGADTQYF. This rearrangement joins TRBV18 to TRBJ2-3; the D call from TCRdb, TRBD1, cannot be confirmed without DNA. Per the germline V gene, CDR1 is KGHSH and CDR2 is LQKENI. This CDR3 region has 13 residues.

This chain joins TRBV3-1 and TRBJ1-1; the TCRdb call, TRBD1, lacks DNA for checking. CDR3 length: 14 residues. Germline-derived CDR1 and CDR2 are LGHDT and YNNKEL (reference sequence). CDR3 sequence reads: CASSQMRGSTEAFF.

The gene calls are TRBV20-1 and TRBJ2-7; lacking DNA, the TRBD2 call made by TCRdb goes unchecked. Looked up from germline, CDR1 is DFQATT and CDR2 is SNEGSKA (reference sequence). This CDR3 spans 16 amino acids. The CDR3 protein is CSANRLAGGTSYEQYF.

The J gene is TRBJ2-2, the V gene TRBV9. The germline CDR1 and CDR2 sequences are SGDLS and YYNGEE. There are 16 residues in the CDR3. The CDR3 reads CASSEVDPANTGELFF.

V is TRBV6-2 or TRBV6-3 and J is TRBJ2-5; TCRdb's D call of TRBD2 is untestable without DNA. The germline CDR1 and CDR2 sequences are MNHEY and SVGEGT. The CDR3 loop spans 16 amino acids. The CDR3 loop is CASTRRGGTSSETQYF.

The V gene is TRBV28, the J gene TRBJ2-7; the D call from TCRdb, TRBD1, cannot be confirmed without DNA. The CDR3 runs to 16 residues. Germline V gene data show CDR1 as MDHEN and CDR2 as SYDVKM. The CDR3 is CASSVHRASAGDEQYF.

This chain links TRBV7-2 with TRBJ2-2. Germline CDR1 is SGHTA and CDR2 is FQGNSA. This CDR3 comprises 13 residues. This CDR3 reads CASSLGRPGELFF.

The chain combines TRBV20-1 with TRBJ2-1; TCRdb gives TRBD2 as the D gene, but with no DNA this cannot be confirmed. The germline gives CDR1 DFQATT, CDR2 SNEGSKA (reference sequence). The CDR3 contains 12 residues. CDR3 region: CSARDGGLEQFF.

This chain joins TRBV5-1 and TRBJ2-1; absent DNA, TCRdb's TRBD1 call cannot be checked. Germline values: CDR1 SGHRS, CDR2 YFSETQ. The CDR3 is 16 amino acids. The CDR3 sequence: CASSEGGSSSYNEQFF. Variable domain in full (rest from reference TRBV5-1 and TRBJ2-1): KAGVTQTPRYLIKTRGQQVTLSCSPISGHRSVSWYQQTPGQGLQFLFEYFSETQRNKGNFPGRFSGRQFSNSRSEMNVSTLELGDSALYLCASSEGGSSSYNEQFFGPGTRLTVL.

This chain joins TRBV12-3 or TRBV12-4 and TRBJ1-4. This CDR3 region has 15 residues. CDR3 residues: CASSVKHERNEKLFF.

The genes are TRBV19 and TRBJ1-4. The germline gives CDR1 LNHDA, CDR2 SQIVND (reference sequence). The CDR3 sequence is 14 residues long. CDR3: CASTSLWISQKLFF.

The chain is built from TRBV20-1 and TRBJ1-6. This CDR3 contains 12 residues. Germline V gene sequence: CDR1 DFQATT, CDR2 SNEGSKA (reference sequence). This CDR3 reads CSARAGNSPLHF.

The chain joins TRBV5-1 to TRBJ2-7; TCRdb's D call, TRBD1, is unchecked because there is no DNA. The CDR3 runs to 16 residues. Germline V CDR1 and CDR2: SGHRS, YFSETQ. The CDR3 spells CASSLNSGTTRYEQYF.

The CDR3 is CASSELETDAGAQYF. This chain joins TRBV25-1 and TRBJ2-5; lacking DNA, the TRBD1 call made by TCRdb goes unchecked. CDR3 length equals 15 residues. CDR1 and CDR2 from the germline V gene are MGHDK and SYGVNS.

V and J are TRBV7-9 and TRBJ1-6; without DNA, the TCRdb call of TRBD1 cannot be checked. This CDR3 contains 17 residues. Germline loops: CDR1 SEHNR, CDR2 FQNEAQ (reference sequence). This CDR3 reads CASSGPDGITYNSPLHF.